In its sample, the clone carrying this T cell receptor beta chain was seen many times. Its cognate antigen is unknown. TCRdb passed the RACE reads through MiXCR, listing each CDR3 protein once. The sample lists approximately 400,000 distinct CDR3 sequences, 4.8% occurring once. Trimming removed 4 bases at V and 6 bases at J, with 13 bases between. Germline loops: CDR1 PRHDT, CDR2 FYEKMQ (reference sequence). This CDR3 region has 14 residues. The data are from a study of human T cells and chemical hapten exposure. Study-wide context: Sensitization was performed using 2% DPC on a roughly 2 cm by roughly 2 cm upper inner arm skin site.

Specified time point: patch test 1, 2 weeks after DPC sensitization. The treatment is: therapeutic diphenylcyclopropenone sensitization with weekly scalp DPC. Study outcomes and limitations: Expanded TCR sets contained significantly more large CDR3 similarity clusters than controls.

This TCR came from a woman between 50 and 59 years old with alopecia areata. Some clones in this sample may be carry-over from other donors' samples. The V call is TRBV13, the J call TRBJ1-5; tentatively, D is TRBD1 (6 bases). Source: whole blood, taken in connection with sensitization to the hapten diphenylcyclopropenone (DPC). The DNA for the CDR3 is TGTGCCAGCAGCTCCGGACAGAACAGTCAGCCCCAGCATTTT. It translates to CASSSGQNSQPQHF.